These 16 T cell receptor beta chains were all obtained from the same sample, sequenced in a study of T cell responses to AZD1222 COVID-19 vaccine. The repertoire was sequenced with immunoSEQ multiplex PCR; TCRdb's copy has only in-frame clones and lacks some. The data contain about 68,000 clones, about nine tenths of them seen just once; the ten biggest clones take up around 7.8%. The specimen comprised peripheral blood, sampled on day 0 of AZD1222 vaccination. These receptors originate from an adult in good health.

This sequence joins TRBV6-2 or TRBV6-3 and TRBJ2-7; 9 bases agree with TRBD2. V lost 2 bases to trimming and J lost 4 bases; unmatched junction nucleotides: 3. Germline assignment: CDR1 MNHEY and CDR2 SVGEGT. This CDR3 contains 14 residues. The CDR3 DNA follows: TGTGCCAGCAGTTACCGGGGACTAGCTTACGAGCAGTACTTC. Encoded protein: CASSYRGLAYEQYF.

The chain links TRBV7-8 to TRBJ1-1; D is perhaps TRBD1 (5 bases). There are 15 residues in the CDR3. The V gene lost 1 base and the J gene lost 7 bases, with 16 bases spanning the gap. CDR1 and CDR2 (germline): SGHVS, FQNEAQ. The CDR3 here is CASSLVPGSGDEAFF. Here the CDR3 DNA reads TGTGCCAGCAGCTTAGTTCCGGGGTCGGGGGATGAAGCTTTCTTT.

The chain has TRBV6-5 and TRBJ2-7, with TRBD2 identical over 10 bases. CDR1 and CDR2 from the germline V gene are MNHEY and SVGAGI. The trim removed 6 bases at V and 3 bases at J, leaving 8 bases unmatched. The CDR3 runs 15 residues. Written as DNA, the CDR3 is TGTGCCAGCAGGGGGCCCAGCGGGAGGGGCTACGAGCAGTACTTC. Its protein is CASRGPSGRGYEQYF.

J is TRBJ2-1 and V is TRBV4-1; 7 bases align to TRBD2. The CDR3 consists of 15 residues. After removal of 2 bases from V and 5 bases from J, the junction contained 6 bases not matched to a gene. CDR1 and CDR2 from the germline V gene are MGHRA and YSYEKL. The CDR3 DNA reads TGCGCCAGCAGCCAATGGGAGGGGAAAAACAATGAGCAGTTCTTC. Its translation: CASSQWEGKNNEQFF.

The chain has TRBV14 and TRBJ1-2; perhaps TRBD1 as D (6 bases). Deletions cut 3 bases from V and 6 bases from J, with 11 bases between. The CDR3 loop spans 13 amino acids. Germline V lookup: CDR1 SGHDN, CDR2 FVKESK. The CDR3 loop is CASSHSRGHGYTF. DNA of the CDR3: TGTGCCAGCAGCCATAGCAGGGGACATGGCTACACCTTC.

A note on this clone: Other nucleotide sequences in the sample specify the same CDR3. The chain has TRBV7-8 and TRBJ2-7; unclear D gene. Trimming took 3 bases from V and 2 from J, leaving 8 bases between them. This CDR3 is 13 amino acids long. CDR1 is SGHVS, CDR2 FQNEAQ, per germline. The CDR3 sequence: CASSLVATYEQYF. CDR3 bases: TGTGCCAGCAGCTTGGTGGCTACCTACGAGCAGTACTTC. Full variable domain (remainder filled in from reference TRBV7-8 and TRBJ2-7): GAGVSQSPRYKVAKRGQDVALRCDPISGHVSLFWYQQALGQGPEFLTYFQNEAQLDKSGLPSDRFFAERPEGSVSTLKIQRTQQEDSAVYLCASSLVATYEQYFGPGTRLTVT.

V usage is TRBV11-3 and J usage is TRBJ2-3; tentatively, D is TRBD2 (5 bases). Looked up from germline, CDR1 is SGHNT and CDR2 is YENEEA. V was pared by 5 bases and J by 2 bases, with 14 bases between. CDR3 length: 15 residues. The CDR3 is CASSPRTSPTDTQYF. In DNA form, the CDR3 reads TGTGCCAGCAGCCCTCGGACTTCGCCCACAGATACGCAGTATTTT.

The J gene is TRBJ1-6, the V gene TRBV7-9; D is ambiguous. CDR3 length equals 15 residues. Trimming removed 5 bases at V and 6 bases at J, with 14 bases between. Germline V gene sequence: CDR1 SEHNR, CDR2 FQNEAQ (reference sequence). This CDR3 reads CASSPIGGTNSPLHF. The DNA for the CDR3 is TGTGCCAGCAGCCCCATCGGCGGCACTAATTCACCCCTCCACTTT.

The chain is built from TRBV4-3 and TRBJ2-1; 12 bases match TRBD2. CDR3 length: 17 residues. From germline, CDR1 is LGHNA and CDR2 YSLEER. J lost 7 bases, V lost 4 bases, and 11 bases had no gene match. The chain's CDR3 is CASSLYHFGTSGNEQFF. The DNA for the CDR3 is TGCGCCAGCAGCCTTTACCACTTCGGGACTAGCGGGAATGAGCAGTTCTTC.

This clone came up a few times. The gene calls are TRBV5-8 and TRBJ2-7, with TRBD2 as a possible D gene (6 bases). V lost 0 bases to trimming and J lost 1 base, with 14 bases between them. The CDR3 contains 16 residues. Germline V gene sequence: CDR1 SGHTS, CDR2 YDEGEE. CDR3 sequence: CASSLGRGQGSYEQYF. The CDR3 DNA reads as TGTGCCAGCAGCTTGGGGAGGGGTCAGGGATCCTACGAGCAGTACTTC.

V gene TRBV11-3 combines with J gene TRBJ2-2; 10 nucleotides agree with TRBD2. This CDR3 is built from 16 residues. The V gene's germline CDR1 is SGHNT and CDR2 YENEEA. The trim removed 5 bases at V and 6 bases at J, leaving 9 bases unmatched. CDR3 coding DNA: TGTGCCAGCAGCCCTAGCGGGAGCATTGGTTCCGGGGAGCTGTTTTTT. It encodes CASSPSGSIGSGELFF.

The chain combines TRBV15 with TRBJ2-5; TRBD2 matches at 7 bases. Germline CDR1 reads LNHNV; CDR2 reads YYDKDF (reference sequence). Losses at the gene ends were 0 bases for V and 2 bases for J; bases not matched to a gene: 3. The CDR3 covers 15 residues. The CDR3 bases are TGTGCCACCAGCAGAGAGTACGGGAGGCAAGAGACCCAGTACTTC. Protein: CATSREYGRQETQYF.

The chain combines TRBV6-5 with TRBJ2-1, with 9 bases identical to TRBD2. Losses at the gene ends were 2 bases for V and 10 bases for J; bases not matched to a gene: 6. In germline, CDR1 is MNHEY, CDR2 SVGAGI. The CDR3 is 14 amino acids. CDR3 sequence: CASSYASGTTEQFF. CDR3 nucleotides: TGTGCCAGCAGTTACGCTAGCGGGACAACCGAGCAGTTCTTC.

V and J are TRBV6-5 and TRBJ2-7, with D possibly being TRBD1 (5 bases). CDR3 length: 15 residues. Trimming removed 2 bases at V and 1 base at J, with 12 bases between. Germline V gives CDR1 MNHEY, CDR2 SVGAGI. CDR3 sequence: CASSYMQGSSYEQYF. CDR3 DNA sequence: TGTGCCAGCAGTTACATGCAGGGATCGTCCTACGAGCAGTACTTC.

The chain uses TRBV19 and TRBJ2-7; possible D gene TRBD2, 5 bases. This CDR3 contains 14 residues. Germline V gives CDR1 LNHDA, CDR2 SQIVND (reference sequence). V was clipped by 2 bases and J by 2 bases, with 10 bases between them. CDR3 loop: CASSILHGTYEQYF. CDR3 in DNA: TGTGCCAGTAGTATACTACACGGGACCTACGAGCAGTACTTC. Variable domain in full (rest from reference TRBV19 and TRBJ2-7): DGGITQSPKYLFRKEGQNVTLSCEQNLNHDAMYWYRQDPGQGLRLIYYSQIVNDFQKGDIAEGYSVSREKKESFPLTVTSAQKNPTAFYLCASSILHGTYEQYFGPGTRLTVT.

This chain links TRBV4-2 with TRBJ2-2, with 11 bases identical to TRBD2. CDR3 length equals 16 residues. Germline V CDR1 and CDR2: LGHNA, YNFKEQ. Trimming at V came to 4 bases and at J to 4 bases, leaving 5 bases not matched to a gene. The CDR3 DNA reads as TGTGCCAGCAGCCGCCCCGGGACTAGCGGCACCGGGGAGCTGTTTTTT. It codes for CASSRPGTSGTGELFF.